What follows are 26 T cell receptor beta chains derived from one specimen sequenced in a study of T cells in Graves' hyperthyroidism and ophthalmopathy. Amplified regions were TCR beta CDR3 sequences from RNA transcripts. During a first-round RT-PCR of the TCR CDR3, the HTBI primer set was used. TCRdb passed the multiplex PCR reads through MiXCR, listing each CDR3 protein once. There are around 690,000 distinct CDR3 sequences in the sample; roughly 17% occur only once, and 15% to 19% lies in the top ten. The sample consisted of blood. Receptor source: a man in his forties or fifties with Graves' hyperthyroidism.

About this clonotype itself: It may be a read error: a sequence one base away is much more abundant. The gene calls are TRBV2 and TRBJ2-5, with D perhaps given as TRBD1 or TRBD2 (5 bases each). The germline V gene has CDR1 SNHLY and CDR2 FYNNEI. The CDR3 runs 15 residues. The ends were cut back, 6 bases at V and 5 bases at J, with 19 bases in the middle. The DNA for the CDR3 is TGTGCCAGCAGCTTAAGGGACGGGGCGTCGGAGACCCAGTACTTC. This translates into CASSLRDGASETQYF.

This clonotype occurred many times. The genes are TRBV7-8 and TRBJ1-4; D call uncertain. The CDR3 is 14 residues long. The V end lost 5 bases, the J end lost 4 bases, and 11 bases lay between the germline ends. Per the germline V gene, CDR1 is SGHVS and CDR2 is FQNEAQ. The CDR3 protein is CASSPTGINEKLFF. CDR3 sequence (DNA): TGTGCCAGCAGCCCTACGGGTATTAATGAAAAACTGTTTTTT.

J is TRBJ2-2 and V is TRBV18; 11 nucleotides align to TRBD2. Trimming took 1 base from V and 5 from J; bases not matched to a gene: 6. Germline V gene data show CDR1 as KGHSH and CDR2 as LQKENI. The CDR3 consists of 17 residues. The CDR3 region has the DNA TGTGCCAGCTCACCACTAGCGGGAGGGCCCCGGACCGGGGAGCTGTTTTTT. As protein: CASSPLAGGPRTGELFF.

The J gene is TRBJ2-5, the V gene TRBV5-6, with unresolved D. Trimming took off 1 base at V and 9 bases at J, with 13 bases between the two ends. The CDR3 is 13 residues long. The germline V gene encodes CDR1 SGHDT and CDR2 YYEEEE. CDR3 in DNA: TGTGCCAGCAGCTTGCCCGGATTAAGGGCCCAGTACTTC. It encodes CASSLPGLRAQYF.

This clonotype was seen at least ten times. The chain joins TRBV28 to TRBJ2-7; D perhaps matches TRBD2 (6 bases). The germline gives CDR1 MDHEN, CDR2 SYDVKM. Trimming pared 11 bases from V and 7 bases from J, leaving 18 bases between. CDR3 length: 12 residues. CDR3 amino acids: CAAGTPVGEQYF. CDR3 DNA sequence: TGTGCCGCGGGGACTCCGGTTGGGGAGCAGTACTTC. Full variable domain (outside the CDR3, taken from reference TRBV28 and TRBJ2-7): DVKVTQSSRYLVKRTGEKVFLECVQDMDHENMFWYRQDPGLGLRLIYFSYDVKMKEKGDIPEGYSVSREKKERFSLILESASTNQTSMYLCAAGTPVGEQYFGPGTRLTVT.

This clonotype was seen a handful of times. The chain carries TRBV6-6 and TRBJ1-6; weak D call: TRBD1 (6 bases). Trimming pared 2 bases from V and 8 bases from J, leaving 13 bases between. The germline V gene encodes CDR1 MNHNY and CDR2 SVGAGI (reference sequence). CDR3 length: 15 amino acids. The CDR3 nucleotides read TGTGCCAGCAGTTACCAGGGGTTGGGTGATTCACCCCTCCACTTT. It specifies CASSYQGLGDSPLHF.

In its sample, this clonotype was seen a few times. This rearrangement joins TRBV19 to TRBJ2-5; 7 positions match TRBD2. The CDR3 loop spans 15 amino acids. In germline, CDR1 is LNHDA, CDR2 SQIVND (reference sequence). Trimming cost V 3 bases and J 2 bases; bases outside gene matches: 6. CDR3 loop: CASSMTGTIQETQYF. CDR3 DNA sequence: TGTGCCAGTAGTATGACCGGGACTATACAAGAGACCCAGTACTTC.

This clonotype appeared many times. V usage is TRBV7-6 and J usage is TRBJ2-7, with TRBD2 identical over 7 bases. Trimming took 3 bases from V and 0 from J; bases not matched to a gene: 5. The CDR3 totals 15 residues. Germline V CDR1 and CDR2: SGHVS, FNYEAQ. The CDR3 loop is CASSLPSGNSYEQYF. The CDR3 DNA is TGTGCCAGCAGCTTGCCGAGCGGGAACTCCTACGAGCAGTACTTC.

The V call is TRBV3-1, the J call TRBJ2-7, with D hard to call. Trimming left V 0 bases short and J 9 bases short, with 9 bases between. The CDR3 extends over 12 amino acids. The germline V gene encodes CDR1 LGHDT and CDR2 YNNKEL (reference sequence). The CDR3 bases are TGTGCCAGCAGCCAAGAAGCAAGGCGGCAGTACTTC. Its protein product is CASSQEARRQYF.

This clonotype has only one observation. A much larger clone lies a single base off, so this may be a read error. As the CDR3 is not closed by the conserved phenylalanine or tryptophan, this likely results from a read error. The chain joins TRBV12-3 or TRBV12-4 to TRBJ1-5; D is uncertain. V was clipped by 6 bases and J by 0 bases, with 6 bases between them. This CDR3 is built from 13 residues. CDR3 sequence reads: CASSQSSNQPQHL. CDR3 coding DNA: TGTGCCAGCAGCCAGAGTAGCAATCAGCCCCAGCATCTT.

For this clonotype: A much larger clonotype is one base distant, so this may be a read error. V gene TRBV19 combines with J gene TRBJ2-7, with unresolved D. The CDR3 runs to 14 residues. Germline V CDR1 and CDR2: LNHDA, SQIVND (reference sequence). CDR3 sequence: CASSIDHEGNEQCF. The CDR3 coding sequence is TGTGCCAGTAGTATCGATCACGAAGGAAACGAGCAGTGCTTC.

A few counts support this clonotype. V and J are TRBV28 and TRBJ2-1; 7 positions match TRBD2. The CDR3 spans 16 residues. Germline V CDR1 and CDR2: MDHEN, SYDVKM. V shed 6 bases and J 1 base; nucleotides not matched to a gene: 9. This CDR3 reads CASRPSSGASYNEQFF. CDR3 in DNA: TGTGCCAGCAGACCCTCTAGCGGAGCATCCTACAATGAGCAGTTCTTC.

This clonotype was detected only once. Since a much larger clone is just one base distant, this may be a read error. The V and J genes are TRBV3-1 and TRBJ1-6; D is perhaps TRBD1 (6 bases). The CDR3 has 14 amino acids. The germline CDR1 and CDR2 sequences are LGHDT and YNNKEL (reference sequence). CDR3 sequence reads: CASRGSGAGPPPHF. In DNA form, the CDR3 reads TGTGCCAGCAGGGGTTCGGGGGCTGGTCCACCCCCCCACTTT.

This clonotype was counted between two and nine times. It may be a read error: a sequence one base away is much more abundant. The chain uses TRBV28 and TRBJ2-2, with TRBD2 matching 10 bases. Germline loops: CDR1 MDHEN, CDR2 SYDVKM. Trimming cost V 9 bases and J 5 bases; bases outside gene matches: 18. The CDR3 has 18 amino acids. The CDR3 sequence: CASIGASGSWVKTGELFF. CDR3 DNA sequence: TGTGCCAGTATTGGGGCTAGCGGGAGTTGGGTCAAAACCGGGGAGCTGTTTTTT.

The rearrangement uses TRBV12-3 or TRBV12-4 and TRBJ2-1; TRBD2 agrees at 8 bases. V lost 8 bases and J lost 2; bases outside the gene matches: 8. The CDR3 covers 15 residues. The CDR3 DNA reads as TGTGCCAGCCAAATTGAGGGACTAGCCTACAATGAGCAGTTCTTC. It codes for CASQIEGLAYNEQFF.

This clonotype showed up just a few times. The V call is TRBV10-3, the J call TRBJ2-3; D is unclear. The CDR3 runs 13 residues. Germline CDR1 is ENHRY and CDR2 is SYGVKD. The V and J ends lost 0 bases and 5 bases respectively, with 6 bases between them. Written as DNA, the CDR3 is TGTGCCATCAGTGAGTCGTTGGGAGATACGCAGTATTTT. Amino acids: CAISESLGDTQYF.

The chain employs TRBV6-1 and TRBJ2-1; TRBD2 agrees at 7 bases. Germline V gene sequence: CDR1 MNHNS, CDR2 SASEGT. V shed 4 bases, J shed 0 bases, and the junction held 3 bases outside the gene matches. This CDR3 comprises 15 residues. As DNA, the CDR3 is TGTGCCAGCAGTGCCTGGGGGGGCTCCTACAATGAGCAGTTCTTC. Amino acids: CASSAWGGSYNEQFF.

The CDR3 loop reads CASSVGTAYGNTIYF. CDR3 in DNA: TGTGCCAGCAGCGTAGGAACGGCATATGGAAACACCATATATTTT. The chain combines TRBV9 with TRBJ1-3; D is ambiguous. The CDR3 covers 15 residues. Trimming took 0 bases from V and 3 from J, leaving 10 bases between them. The germline V gene encodes CDR1 SGDLS and CDR2 YYNGEE.

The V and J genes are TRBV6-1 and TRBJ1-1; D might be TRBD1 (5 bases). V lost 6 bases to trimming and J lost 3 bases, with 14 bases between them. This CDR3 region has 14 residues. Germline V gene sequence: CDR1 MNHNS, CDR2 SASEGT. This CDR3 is CASSRQLDDTEAFF. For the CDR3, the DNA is TGTGCCAGCAGCCGACAGCTAGATGACACTGAAGCTTTCTTT.

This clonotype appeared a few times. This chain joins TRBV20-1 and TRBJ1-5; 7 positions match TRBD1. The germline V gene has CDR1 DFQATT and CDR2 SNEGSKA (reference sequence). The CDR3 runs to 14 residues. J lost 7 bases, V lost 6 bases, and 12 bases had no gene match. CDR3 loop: CSALPPGGRQPQHF. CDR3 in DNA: TGCAGTGCCCTTCCCCCAGGGGGTAGACAGCCCCAGCATTTT.

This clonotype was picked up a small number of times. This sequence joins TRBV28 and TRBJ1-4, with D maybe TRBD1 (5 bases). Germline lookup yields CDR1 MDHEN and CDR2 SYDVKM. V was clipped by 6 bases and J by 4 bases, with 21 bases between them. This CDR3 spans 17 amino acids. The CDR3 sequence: CASSPLFDSRVNEKLFF. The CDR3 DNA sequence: TGTGCCAGCAGCCCACTCTTCGACAGTCGCGTTAATGAAAAACTGTTTTTT.

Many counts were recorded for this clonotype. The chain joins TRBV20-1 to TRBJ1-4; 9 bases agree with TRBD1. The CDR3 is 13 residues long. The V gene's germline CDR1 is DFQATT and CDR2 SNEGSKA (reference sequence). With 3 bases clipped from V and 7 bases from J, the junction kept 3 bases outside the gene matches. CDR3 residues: CSARDRGGEKLFF. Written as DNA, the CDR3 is TGCAGTGCTAGGGACAGGGGCGGTGAAAAACTGTTTTTT.

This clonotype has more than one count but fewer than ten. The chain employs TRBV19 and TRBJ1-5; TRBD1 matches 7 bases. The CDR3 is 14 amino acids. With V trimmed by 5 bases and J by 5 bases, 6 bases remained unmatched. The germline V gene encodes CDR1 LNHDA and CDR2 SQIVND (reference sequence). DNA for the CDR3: TGTGCCAGTAGTTTCTTCAGGGGGGATCAGCCCCAGCATTTT. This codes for CASSFFRGDQPQHF.

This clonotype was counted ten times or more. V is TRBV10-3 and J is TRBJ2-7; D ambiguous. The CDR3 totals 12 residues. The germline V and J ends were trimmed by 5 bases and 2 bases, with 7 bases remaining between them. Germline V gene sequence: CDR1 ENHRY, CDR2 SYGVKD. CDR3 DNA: TGTGCCATCAGTCCCCAGGCCTACGAGCAGTACTTC. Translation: CAISPQAYEQYF.

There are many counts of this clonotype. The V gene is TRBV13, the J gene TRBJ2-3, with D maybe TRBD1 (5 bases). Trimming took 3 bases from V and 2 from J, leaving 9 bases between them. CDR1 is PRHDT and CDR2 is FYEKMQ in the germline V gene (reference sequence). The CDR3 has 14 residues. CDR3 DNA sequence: TGTGCCAGCAGCTTCAGGGAACACACAGATACGCAGTATTTT. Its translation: CASSFREHTDTQYF.

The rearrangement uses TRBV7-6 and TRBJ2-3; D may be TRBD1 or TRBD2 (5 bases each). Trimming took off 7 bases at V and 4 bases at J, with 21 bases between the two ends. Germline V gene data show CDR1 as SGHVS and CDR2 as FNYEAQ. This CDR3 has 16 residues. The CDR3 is CASTEAVEGPADTQYF. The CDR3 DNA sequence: TGTGCCAGCACCGAGGCGGTAGAGGGACCCGCAGATACGCAGTATTTT.